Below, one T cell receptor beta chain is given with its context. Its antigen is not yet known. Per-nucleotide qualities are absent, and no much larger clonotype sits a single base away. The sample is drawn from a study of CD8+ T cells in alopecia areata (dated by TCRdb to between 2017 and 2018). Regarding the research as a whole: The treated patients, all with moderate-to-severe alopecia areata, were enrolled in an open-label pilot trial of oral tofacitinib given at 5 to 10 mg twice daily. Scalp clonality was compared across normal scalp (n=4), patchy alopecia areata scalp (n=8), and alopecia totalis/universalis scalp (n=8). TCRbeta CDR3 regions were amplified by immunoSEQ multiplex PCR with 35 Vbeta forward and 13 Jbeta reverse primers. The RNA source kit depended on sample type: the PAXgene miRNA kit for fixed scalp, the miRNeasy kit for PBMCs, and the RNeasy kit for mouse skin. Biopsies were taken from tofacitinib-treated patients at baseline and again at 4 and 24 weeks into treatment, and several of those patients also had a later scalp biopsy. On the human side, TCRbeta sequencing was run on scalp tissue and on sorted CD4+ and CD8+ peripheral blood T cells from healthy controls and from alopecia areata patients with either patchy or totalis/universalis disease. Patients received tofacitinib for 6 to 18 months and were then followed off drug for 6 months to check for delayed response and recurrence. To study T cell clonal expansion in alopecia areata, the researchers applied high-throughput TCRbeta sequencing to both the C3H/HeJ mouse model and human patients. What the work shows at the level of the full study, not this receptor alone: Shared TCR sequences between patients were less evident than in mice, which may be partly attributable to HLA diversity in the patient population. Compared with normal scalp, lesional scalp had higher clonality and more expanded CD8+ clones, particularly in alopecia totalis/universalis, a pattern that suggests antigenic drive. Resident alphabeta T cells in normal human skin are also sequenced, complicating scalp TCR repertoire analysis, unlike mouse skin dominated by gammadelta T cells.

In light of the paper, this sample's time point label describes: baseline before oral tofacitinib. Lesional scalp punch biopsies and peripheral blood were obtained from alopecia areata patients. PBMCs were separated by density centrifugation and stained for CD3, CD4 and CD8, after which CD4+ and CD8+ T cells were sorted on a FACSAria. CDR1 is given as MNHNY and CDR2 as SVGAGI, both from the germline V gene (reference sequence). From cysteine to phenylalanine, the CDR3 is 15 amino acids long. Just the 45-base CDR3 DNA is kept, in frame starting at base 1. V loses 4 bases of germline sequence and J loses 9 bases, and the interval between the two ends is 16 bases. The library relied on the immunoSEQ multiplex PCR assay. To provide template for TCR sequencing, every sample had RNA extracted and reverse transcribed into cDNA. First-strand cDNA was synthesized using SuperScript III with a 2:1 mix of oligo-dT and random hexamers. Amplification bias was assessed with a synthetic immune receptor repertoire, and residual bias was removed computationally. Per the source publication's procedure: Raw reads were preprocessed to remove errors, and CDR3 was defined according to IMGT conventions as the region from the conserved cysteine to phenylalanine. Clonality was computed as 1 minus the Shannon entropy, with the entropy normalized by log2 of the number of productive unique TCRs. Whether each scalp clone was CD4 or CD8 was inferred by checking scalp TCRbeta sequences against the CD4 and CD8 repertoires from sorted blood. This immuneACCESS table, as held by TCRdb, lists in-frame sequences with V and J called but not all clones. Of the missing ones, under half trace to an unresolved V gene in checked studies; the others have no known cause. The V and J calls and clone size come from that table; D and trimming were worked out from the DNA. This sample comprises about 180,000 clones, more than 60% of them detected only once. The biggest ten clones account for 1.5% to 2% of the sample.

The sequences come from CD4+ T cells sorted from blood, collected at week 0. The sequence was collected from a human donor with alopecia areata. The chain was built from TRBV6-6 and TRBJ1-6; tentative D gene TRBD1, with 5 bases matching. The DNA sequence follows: TGTGCCAGCAGTTTCTCAGGATCTGGGGCTTCACCCCTCCACTTT. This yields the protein CASSFSGSGASPLHF.